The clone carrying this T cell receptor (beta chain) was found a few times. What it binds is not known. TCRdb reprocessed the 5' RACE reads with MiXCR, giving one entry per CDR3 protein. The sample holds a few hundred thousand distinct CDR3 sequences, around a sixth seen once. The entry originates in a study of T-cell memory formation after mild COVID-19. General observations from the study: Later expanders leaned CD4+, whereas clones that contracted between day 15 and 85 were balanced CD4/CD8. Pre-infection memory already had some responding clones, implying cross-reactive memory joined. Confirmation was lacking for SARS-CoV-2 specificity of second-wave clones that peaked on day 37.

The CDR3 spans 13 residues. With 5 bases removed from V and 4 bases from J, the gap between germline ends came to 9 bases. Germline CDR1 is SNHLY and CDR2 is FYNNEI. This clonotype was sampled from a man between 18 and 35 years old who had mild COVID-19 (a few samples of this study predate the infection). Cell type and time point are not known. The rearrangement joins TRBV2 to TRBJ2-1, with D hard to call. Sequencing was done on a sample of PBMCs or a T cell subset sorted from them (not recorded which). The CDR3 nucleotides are TGTGCCAGCAGTATTTCCTATTACAATGAGCAGTTCTTC. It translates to CASSISYYNEQFF. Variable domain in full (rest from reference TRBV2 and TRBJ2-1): EPEVTQTPSHQVTQMGQEVILRCVPISNHLYFYWYRQILGQKVEFLVSFYNNEISEKSEIFDDQFSVERPDGSNFTLKIRSTKLEDSAMYFCASSISYYNEQFFGPGTRLTVL.